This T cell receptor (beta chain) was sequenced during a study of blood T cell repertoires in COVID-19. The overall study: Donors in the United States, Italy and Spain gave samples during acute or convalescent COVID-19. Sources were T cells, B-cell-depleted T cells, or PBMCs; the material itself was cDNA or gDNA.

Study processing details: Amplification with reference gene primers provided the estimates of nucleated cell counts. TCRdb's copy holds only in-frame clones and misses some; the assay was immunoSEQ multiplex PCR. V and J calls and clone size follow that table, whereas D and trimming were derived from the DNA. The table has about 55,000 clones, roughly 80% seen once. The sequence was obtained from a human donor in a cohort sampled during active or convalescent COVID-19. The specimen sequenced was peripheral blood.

The CDR3: CASSRGDGGELFF. The DNA for the CDR3 is TGCGCCAGCAGCCGCGGGGATGGCGGGGAGCTGTTTTTT. The chain joins TRBV4-1 to TRBJ2-2; TRBD2 is a possible D gene (6 bases). Trimming stripped 4 bases from V and 7 bases from J, with 10 bases between. CDR1 is MGHRA, CDR2 YSYEKL, per germline. This CDR3 is built from 13 residues.